This T cell receptor beta chain is drawn from a study of CD8+ T cells in alopecia areata. Points on this clone: The antigen is unknown.

As to treatment: oral pan-JAK inhibitor, 5-10 mg twice daily. Sampling of alopecia areata patients yielded lesional scalp punch biopsies as well as peripheral blood. Study results and caveats: Many expanded lesional clones persisted in scalp and blood during tofacitinib treatment.

Extracted RNA was reverse transcribed into cDNA, the sequencing template. Profiled with immunoSEQ multiplex PCR; TCRdb holds only in-frame clones, not every one. The table includes about 160,000 clones, roughly 65% detected once. The sequencing used CD4+ T cells sorted from blood, collected at week 4, from a patient treated with tofacitinib. This sequence originates from a human donor with alopecia areata.

The CDR3 sequence: CAWEVGGLGTEAFF. The CDR3 nucleotides are TGTGCCTGGGAGGTAGGGGGACTCGGCACTGAAGCTTTCTTT. The J gene is TRBJ1-1, the V gene TRBV30, with D possibly TRBD1 on 6 matching bases. The CDR3 loop spans 14 amino acids. Trimming removed 5 bases from V and 4 bases from J, with 17 bases in between. In germline, CDR1 is GTSNPN, CDR2 SVGIG (reference sequence).